Shown below are 20 T cell receptor beta chains from a single sample sequenced in a study of immune heterogeneity within non-small cell lung tumors (dated by TCRdb to the late 2010s). Sequencing was performed on a HiSeq X Ten. A multiplex PCR system amplified the TCR beta CDR3 region, with a first 10-cycle round using 32 V-gene forward and 13 J-gene reverse primers. Starting from the raw public reads, TCRdb applied fastp trimming at Q25, assembled clones with MiXCR and retained in-frame beta chains. A single entry per CDR3 protein holds the most common genes and DNA from its merged rows. Here the sample has 9,000 to 13,000 distinct CDR3 sequences; roughly a fifth occur a single time. The ten most abundant clones make up under 4.5% of the sample. Genomic DNA extracted from bulk tumor tissue served as TCR template, with about 0.65 ug gDNA amplified per sample. During surgery, several biopsies were collected from each primary tumor and placed as far from one another as possible within the tumor mass. The study cohort was described as untreated and was composed of newly diagnosed NSCLC cases undergoing curative surgery.

The sample was lung tumor tissue. The receptors derive from a man in his sixties with non-small cell lung cancer.

In its sample, this clonotype ranks as medium-sized (0.01 to 0.1%). This chain uses TRBV6-1 with TRBJ1-5; D is ambiguous. CDR1 is MNHNS, CDR2 SASEGT, per germline. CDR3 size: 13 residues. Trimming stripped 7 bases from V and 4 bases from J, with 11 bases between. The CDR3 DNA reads as TGTGCCAGCAAGAGTCACCTAAATCAGCCCCAGCATTTT. This codes for CASKSHLNQPQHF.

Within the sample, this clonotype is medium-sized. The chain combines TRBV5-1 with TRBJ1-6, with 8 bases fitting TRBD1. J was trimmed by 9 bases and V by 4 bases; bases with no gene match: 12. The germline V gene has CDR1 SGHRS and CDR2 YFSETQ. This CDR3 has 16 residues. The CDR3 DNA is TGCGCCAGCAGCGATTTGGACAGGGATTATGGTTCACCCCTCCACTTT. Amino acid sequence: CASSDLDRDYGSPLHF. The full variable domain, with the rest looked up from reference TRBV5-1 and TRBJ1-6, is KAGVTQTPRYLIKTRGQQVTLSCSPISGHRSVSWYQQTPGQGLQFLFEYFSETQRNKGNFPGRFSGRQFSNSRSEMNVSTLELGDSALYLCASSDLDRDYGSPLHFGNGTRLTVT.

By sample share, this clonotype is medium-sized. V and J are TRBV6-1 and TRBJ2-7; 11 nucleotides agree with TRBD1. This CDR3 is built from 15 residues. The ends lost 4 bases at V and 4 bases at J; junction bases unmatched: 6. Per the germline V gene, CDR1 is MNHNS and CDR2 is SASEGT. CDR3 in amino acids: CASSASGTGGYEQYF. CDR3 sequence (DNA): TGTGCCAGCAGTGCCTCCGGGACAGGGGGGTACGAGCAGTACTTC.

This clonotype is medium-sized by share. The rearrangement links TRBV19 to TRBJ1-5, with 8 bases aligning to TRBD1. This CDR3 has 15 residues. Germline assignment: CDR1 LNHDA and CDR2 SQIVND (reference sequence). The J segment lost 5 bases and the V segment lost 5 bases, leaving 8 bases of the junction unmatched. This CDR3 is CASSPPDRADQPQHF. The CDR3 DNA sequence: TGTGCCAGTAGTCCCCCGGACAGGGCAGATCAGCCCCAGCATTTT.

This clonotype was recorded a few times. The chain links TRBV5-8 to TRBJ2-5, with D uncertain. Trimming cost V 0 bases and J 2 bases, with 14 bases left between them. Germline V gives CDR1 SGHTS, CDR2 YDEGEE. The CDR3 extends over 16 amino acids. This chain's CDR3 is CASSLGRSPPQETQYF. The DNA of the CDR3 is TGTGCCAGCAGCTTGGGACGAAGCCCCCCACAAGAGACCCAGTACTTC.

The chain combines TRBV6-5 with TRBJ1-2, with TRBD1 matching 8 bases. There are 13 residues in the CDR3. Germline V gives CDR1 MNHEY, CDR2 SVGAGI. V shed 4 bases, J shed 11 bases, and the junction held 9 bases outside the gene matches. CDR3 sequence reads: CASSLTGAAYYTF. As DNA, the CDR3 is TGTGCCAGCAGTTTGACAGGGGCTGCTTATTACACCTTC.

This clonotype was recorded many times. V usage is TRBV20-1 and J usage is TRBJ2-3, with D uncertain. The V gene lost 8 bases and the J gene lost 1 base, with 10 bases spanning the gap. Germline-derived CDR1 and CDR2 are DFQATT and SNEGSKA (reference sequence). There are 12 residues in the CDR3. In DNA, the CDR3 is TGCAGTAAGGGCGGAGGCACAGATACGCAGTATTTT. Translation: CSKGGGTDTQYF.

This clonotype was seen a few times. The chain links TRBV28 to TRBJ2-7; TRBD2 is a possible D gene (5 bases). This CDR3 is 13 amino acids long. V lost 3 bases to trimming and J lost 6 bases, with 12 bases between them. Germline V CDR1 and CDR2: MDHEN, SYDVKM. CDR3 DNA: TGTGCCAGCAGTTTCCCCCTCCGGGGCGAGCAGTACTTC. This encodes CASSFPLRGEQYF.

The chain recombines TRBV20-1 with TRBJ1-2, with unresolved D. Per the germline V gene, CDR1 is DFQATT and CDR2 is SNEGSKA (reference sequence). The germline V and J ends were trimmed by 0 bases and 2 bases, with 10 bases remaining between them. The CDR3 totals 14 residues. CDR3 amino acids: CSARDSQKNYGYTF. CDR3 nucleotide sequence: TGCAGTGCTAGAGACTCACAGAAAAACTATGGCTACACCTTC.

Note on this clonotype: A much larger clone lies one base from this, so it may be a read error. The V gene is TRBV2, the J gene TRBJ1-2; D remains ambiguous. Germline loops: CDR1 SNHLY, CDR2 FYNNEI. This CDR3 has 11 amino acids. V shed 11 bases and J shed 6 bases, with 13 bases lying between them. CDR3 DNA: TGTGCCGGCCGTGTGATCAATGGCTACACCTTC. Amino acid sequence: CAGRVINGYTF.

J is TRBJ2-3 and V is TRBV20-1, with a weak D call TRBD2 (6 bases). With 1 base removed from V and 4 bases from J, the gap between germline ends came to 18 bases. The CDR3 is 16 amino acids. Germline V gene sequence: CDR1 DFQATT, CDR2 SNEGSKA (reference sequence). The CDR3 loop is CSARASGIGRSDTQYF. The CDR3, as DNA: TGCAGTGCTAGAGCTTCAGGGATAGGGAGGTCAGATACGCAGTATTTT.

This clonotype has only a few counts. V gene TRBV3-1 combines with J gene TRBJ2-5, with 16 bases aligning to TRBD2. The trim removed 4 bases at V and 0 bases at J, leaving 5 bases unmatched. The CDR3 totals 18 residues. CDR1 LGHDT and CDR2 YNNKEL come from the germline V gene (reference sequence). The DNA of the CDR3 is TGTGCCAGCAGCCCCGAGGGACTAGCGGGAGGGGACCAAGAGACCCAGTACTTC. Amino acid sequence: CASSPEGLAGGDQETQYF.

As concerns this clonotype: This may arise from a read error, as a much more abundant clone is one base away. The CDR3 sequence is CASSLGVSGTTIYF. The CDR3 region has the DNA TGCGCCAGCAGCTTAGGGGTTTCTGGAACCACCATATATTTT. V and J are TRBV5-1 and TRBJ1-3; possibly TRBD1 for D (5 bases). The CDR3 length is 14 residues. Germline CDR1 is SGHRS and CDR2 is YFSETQ.

The V and J genes are TRBV4-2 and TRBJ2-2, with D unclear. Germline V gene lookup returns CDR1 LGHNA and CDR2 YNFKEQ. The CDR3 sequence is 16 residues long. V dropped 0 bases and J dropped 2 bases, with 10 bases sitting between them. The CDR3 region is CASSQDSSINTGELFF. The CDR3, as DNA: TGTGCCAGCAGCCAAGATAGCTCGATTAACACCGGGGAGCTGTTTTTT.

In its sample, this clonotype was seen a few times. V usage is TRBV5-6 and J usage is TRBJ2-3; TRBD1 matches at 9 bases. Germline lookup yields CDR1 SGHDT and CDR2 YYEEEE. The CDR3 spans 14 residues. V lost 4 bases to trimming and J lost 5 bases; unmatched junction nucleotides: 5. The CDR3 protein is CASSKRQGGDTQYF. The CDR3 DNA reads as TGTGCCAGCAGCAAAAGACAGGGGGGAGATACGCAGTATTTT.

This clonotype was detected a few times. The rearrangement uses TRBV20-1 and TRBJ1-5; tentative D call: TRBD1 (6 bases). The CDR3 length is 13 residues. V lost 5 bases and J 5 bases, leaving 13 bases between the germline ends. CDR1 DFQATT and CDR2 SNEGSKA come from the germline V gene (reference sequence). The DNA for the CDR3 is TGCAGTGCTCGAAGGGGGGAGGATCAGCCCCAGCATTTT. Translated: CSARRGEDQPQHF.

By share, this clonotype counts as medium-sized. This chain uses TRBV20-1 with TRBJ1-2; no clear D gene. Germline V gene sequence: CDR1 DFQATT, CDR2 SNEGSKA (reference sequence). With 4 bases removed from V and 3 bases from J, the gap between germline ends came to 9 bases. The CDR3 length is 12 residues. CDR3 region: CSAMVVYYGYTF. CDR3 DNA sequence: TGCAGTGCTATGGTGGTGTACTATGGCTACACCTTC.

Within the sample, this clonotype is medium-sized. The chain couples TRBV19 to TRBJ1-2; 10 positions agree with TRBD1. Germline CDR1 is LNHDA and CDR2 is SQIVND (reference sequence). The CDR3 totals 15 residues. J gave up 8 bases and V 9 bases, and 15 bases lay outside the gene matches. The CDR3 protein is CASKGPRQGARGYTF. The DNA of the CDR3 is TGTGCCAGCAAGGGGCCAAGACAGGGGGCGAGAGGCTACACCTTC.

This clonotype was seen more than once but under ten times. The rearrangement uses TRBV4-1 and TRBJ1-2, with 7 bases aligning to TRBD1. This CDR3 spans 15 amino acids. Germline V gives CDR1 MGHRA, CDR2 YSYEKL. V shed 0 bases, J shed 8 bases, and the junction held 9 bases outside the gene matches. The CDR3 reads CASSQDPTGFFGYTF. Here the CDR3 DNA reads TGCGCCAGCAGCCAAGACCCGACAGGGTTTTTCGGCTACACCTTC.

The V call is TRBV11-2, the J call TRBJ2-5; D gene uncertain. V dropped 3 bases and J dropped 5 bases, with 4 bases sitting between them. Germline CDR1 and CDR2: SGHAT and FQNNGV. The CDR3 sequence is 11 residues long. CDR3 sequence: CASSFGETQYF. The CDR3 DNA reads as TGTGCCAGCAGCTTCGGGGAGACCCAGTACTTC.